The clone carrying this T cell receptor (beta chain) occurred many times. TCRdb re-analysed the 5' RACE reads in MiXCR, keeping a single row per CDR3 protein. This sample has 55,000 to 85,000 distinct CDR3 sequences, with around 10% found just once. The data are from a study of early T cells in non-severe SARS-CoV-2 infection. The origin of this receptor is an adult who was a healthcare worker with PCR-confirmed SARS-CoV-2 infection or an uninfected control (not recorded which). Sequencing input: whole blood.

CDR3 coding DNA: TGCAGTGCTAGTTATTCGGGACAGGCGACGTACGAGCAGTACTTC. This encodes CSASYSGQATYEQYF. V and J are TRBV20-1 and TRBJ2-7; 8 nucleotides match TRBD1. CDR3 length equals 15 residues. Germline V gives CDR1 DFQATT, CDR2 SNEGSKA (reference sequence). Trimming removed 3 bases from V and 4 bases from J; junction bases left unmatched: 11.